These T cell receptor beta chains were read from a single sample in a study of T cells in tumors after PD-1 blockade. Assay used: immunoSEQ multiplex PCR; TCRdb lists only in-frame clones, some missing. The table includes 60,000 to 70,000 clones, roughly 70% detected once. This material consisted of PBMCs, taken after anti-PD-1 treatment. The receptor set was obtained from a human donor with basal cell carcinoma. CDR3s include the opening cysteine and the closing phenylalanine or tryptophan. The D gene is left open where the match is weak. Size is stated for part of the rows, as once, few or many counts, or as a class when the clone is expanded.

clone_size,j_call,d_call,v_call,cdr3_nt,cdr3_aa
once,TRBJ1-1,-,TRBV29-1,TGCAGCGTTGTGCCAGGGCAGGCTGAAGCTTTCTTT,CSVVPGQAEAFF
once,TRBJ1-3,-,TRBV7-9,TGTGCCAGCAGCTCCCGGGACAAGACTGGAAACACCATATATTTT,CASSSRDKTGNTIYF
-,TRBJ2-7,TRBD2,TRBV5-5,TGTGCCAGCAGTACTAGCGGGGGTCCCTACGAGCAGTACTTC,CASSTSGGPYEQYF
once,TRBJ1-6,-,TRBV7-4,TGTGCCAGCAGCTTCTACCGGGGAACCACTTTCTCCTATAATTCACCCCTCCACTTT,CASSFYRGTTFSYNSPLHF
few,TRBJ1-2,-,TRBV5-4,TGTGCCAGCAGCAGACCCTCCGACTTCTATGGCTACACCTTC,CASSRPSDFYGYTF
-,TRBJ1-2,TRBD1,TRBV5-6,TGTGCCAGCAGCGTCCGGGACAGGGGGTTCTATGGCTACACCTTC,CASSVRDRGFYGYTF
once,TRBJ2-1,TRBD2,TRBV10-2,TGCGCCAGCATCCTTACACCCCTAGCGGGTCATGTGTCCTACAATGAGCAGTTCTTC,CASILTPLAGHVSYNEQFF
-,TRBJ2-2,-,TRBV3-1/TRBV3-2,TGTGCCAGCAGCCAATTCGACGGGGAGCTGTTTTTT,CASSQFDGELFF
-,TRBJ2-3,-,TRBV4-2,TGTGCCAGCAGCCAAGGGGAGCGGAGTACGCAGTATTTT,CASSQGERSTQYF
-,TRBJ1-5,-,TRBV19,TGTGCCAGTAGTATAGAAGCAACAGGCAATCAGCCCCAGCATTTT,CASSIEATGNQPQHF
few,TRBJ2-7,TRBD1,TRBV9,TGTGCCAGCAGCACCGGGACAGGGGCCTACGAGCAGTACTTC,CASSTGTGAYEQYF
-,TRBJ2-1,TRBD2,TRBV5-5,TGTGCCAGCAGCTTAGGTAGCGGGGCCGTTAATGAGCAGTTCTTC,CASSLGSGAVNEQFF
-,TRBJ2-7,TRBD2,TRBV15,TGTGCCACCAGCAATCAGCGGGGGGTCCCCTACGAGCAGTACTTC,CATSNQRGVPYEQYF
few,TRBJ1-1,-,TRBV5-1,TGCGCCAGCAGCTTGGAGGGGTTTATGAACACTGAAGCTTTCTTT,CASSLEGFMNTEAFF
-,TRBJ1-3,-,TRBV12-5,TGTGCTAGTGGTACCGGGGGGGCTGGAAACACCATATATTTT,CASGTGGAGNTIYF
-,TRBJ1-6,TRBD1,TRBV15,TGTGCCACCAGCAGAGACAGGGGGCTGTTGTCACCCCTCCACTTT,CATSRDRGLLSPLHF
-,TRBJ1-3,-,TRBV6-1,TGTGCCAGCAGTGAAGCGTCGGGCTACTCTGGAAACACCATATATTTT,CASSEASGYSGNTIYF
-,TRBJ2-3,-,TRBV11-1,TGTGCCAGCAGCTTAGCCGGTACTAGGTGGCAGTATTTT,CASSLAGTRWQYF
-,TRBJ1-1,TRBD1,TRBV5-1,TGCGCCAGCAGCCTCGGACAGGGGGGATACACTGAAGCTTTCTTT,CASSLGQGGYTEAFF
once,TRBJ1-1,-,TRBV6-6,TGTGCCAGCAGTTACACCCAGGGAGTGCAAGCTTTCTTT,CASSYTQGVQAFF
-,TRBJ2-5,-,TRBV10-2,TGCGCCAGCAGCGGGGGTGAAAAAGAGACCCAGTACTTC,CASSGGEKETQYF
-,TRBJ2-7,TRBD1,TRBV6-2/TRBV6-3,TGTGCCAGCAGTTACTCAAAGTGGACAGGGATCGCCTACGAGCAGTACTTC,CASSYSKWTGIAYEQYF
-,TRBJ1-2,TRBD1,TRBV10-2,TGCGCCAGCAGTGATAGAGGGACAGGGGATCGGGGTTTC,CASSDRGTGDRGF
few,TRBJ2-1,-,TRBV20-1,TGCAGTGCTAGTGAGACACCTTCTGATGAGCAGTTCTTC,CSASETPSDEQFF
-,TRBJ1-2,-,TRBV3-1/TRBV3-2,TGTGCCAGCAGCCAAGAACCGGGAGCTAACTATGGCTACACCTTC,CASSQEPGANYGYTF
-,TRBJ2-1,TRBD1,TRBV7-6,TGTGCCAGCAGCTTAGTAGGGACAGGGAAGGCATCGGGGTACAATGAGCAGTTCTTC,CASSLVGTGKASGYNEQFF
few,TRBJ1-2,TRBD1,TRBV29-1,TGCAGCGTTGGGACAGGGGCCGGCTATGGCTACACCTTC,CSVGTGAGYGYTF
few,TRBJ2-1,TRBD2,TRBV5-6,TGTGCCAGCGATAAAATGACGGGGGGAAAAGGTAACAATGAGCAGTTCTTC,CASDKMTGGKGNNEQFF
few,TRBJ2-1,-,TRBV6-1,TGTGCCAGCAGTGACTTCCTTGGGGGCAGGGGCGGCAATGAGCAGTTCTTC,CASSDFLGGRGGNEQFF
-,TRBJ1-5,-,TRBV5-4,TGTGCCAGCAGCCTAGACACCCATCAGCCCCAGCATTTT,CASSLDTHQPQHF
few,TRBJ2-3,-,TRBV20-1,TGCAGTGCTAGTTGGGTCTCTGCGAGGGGCACAGATACGCAGTATTTT,CSASWVSARGTDTQYF
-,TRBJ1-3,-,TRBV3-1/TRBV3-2,TGTGCCAGCGCTAGGGTCGTTGGAAACACCATATATTTT,CASARVVGNTIYF
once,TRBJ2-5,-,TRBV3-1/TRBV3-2,TGTGCCAGCAGCCAAGTAGAGACCCAGTACTTC,CASSQVETQYF
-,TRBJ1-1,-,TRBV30,TGTGCCTGCACAGCAGGGAGGACGGGGAGCACTGAAGCTTTCTTT,CACTAGRTGSTEAFF
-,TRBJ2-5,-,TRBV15,TGTGCCACCAGCAGAGGATCCACGTGGGGGCAAGAGACCCAGTACTTC,CATSRGSTWGQETQYF
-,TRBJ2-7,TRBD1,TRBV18,TGTGCCAGCTCACCACCGGGACAGGGCTACGAGCAGTACTTC,CASSPPGQGYEQYF
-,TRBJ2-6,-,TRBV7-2,TGTGCCAGCAGCTTACAGGGAGGTGGGGCCAACGTCCTGACTTTC,CASSLQGGGANVLTF
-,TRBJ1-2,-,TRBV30,TGTGCCTGGGGGACCCAGGCAGTAGCCTACACCTTC,CAWGTQAVAYTF
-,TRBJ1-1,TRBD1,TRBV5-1,TGCGCCAGCAGCGCGGACAGGGGGAACACTGAAGCTTTCTTT,CASSADRGNTEAFF
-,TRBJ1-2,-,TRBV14,TGTGCCAGCAGCCAAGAAACCCAGGACGGCCTCTATGGCTACACCTTC,CASSQETQDGLYGYTF
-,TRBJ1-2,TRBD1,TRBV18,TGTGCCAGCTCACCACCGGGACAGGGTTATGGCTACACCTTC,CASSPPGQGYGYTF
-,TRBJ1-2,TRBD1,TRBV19,TGTGCCTCCCGGGACAGGGGGCGCCGGGACTATGGCTACACCTTC,CASRDRGRRDYGYTF
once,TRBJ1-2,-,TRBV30,TGTGCCTGGAGGATCTCAGACAGGAACTATGGCTACACCTTC,CAWRISDRNYGYTF
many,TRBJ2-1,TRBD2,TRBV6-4,TGTGCCAGCAGTGACTTCAGCGGGGGGGCCAATGAGCAGTTCTTC,CASSDFSGGANEQFF
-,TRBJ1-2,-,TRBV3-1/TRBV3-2,TGTGCCAGCAGCCAAGGAGGGCTTGGCTACACCTTC,CASSQGGLGYTF
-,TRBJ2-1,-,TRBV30,TGTGCCTGGAGTGGCGACCGAGGTGGTGAGCAGTTCTTC,CAWSGDRGGEQFF
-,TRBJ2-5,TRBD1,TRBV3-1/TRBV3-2,TGTGCCAGCAGCCAAGGTATAGGGGGCGGCGGGGAGACCCAGTACTTC,CASSQGIGGGGETQYF
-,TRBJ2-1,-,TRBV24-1,TGTGCCACCCGAGGGGGGACGAATGAGCAGTTCTTC,CATRGGTNEQFF
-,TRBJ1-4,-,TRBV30,TGTGCCTGTCGAGGAGGGAATGAAAAACTGTTTTTT,CACRGGNEKLFF
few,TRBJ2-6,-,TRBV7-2,TGTGCCAGCAGCTTAGTCCTGTCTCCCGAGGGGGCCAACGTCCTGACTTTC,CASSLVLSPEGANVLTF
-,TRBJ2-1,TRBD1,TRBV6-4,TGTGCCAGCAGTTCGGGACAGGGACTCTACAATGAGCAGTTCTTC,CASSSGQGLYNEQFF
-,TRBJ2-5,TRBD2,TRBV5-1,TGCGCCAGCAGCTTGGGGGCCGGGGGGGAGACCCAGTACTTC,CASSLGAGGETQYF